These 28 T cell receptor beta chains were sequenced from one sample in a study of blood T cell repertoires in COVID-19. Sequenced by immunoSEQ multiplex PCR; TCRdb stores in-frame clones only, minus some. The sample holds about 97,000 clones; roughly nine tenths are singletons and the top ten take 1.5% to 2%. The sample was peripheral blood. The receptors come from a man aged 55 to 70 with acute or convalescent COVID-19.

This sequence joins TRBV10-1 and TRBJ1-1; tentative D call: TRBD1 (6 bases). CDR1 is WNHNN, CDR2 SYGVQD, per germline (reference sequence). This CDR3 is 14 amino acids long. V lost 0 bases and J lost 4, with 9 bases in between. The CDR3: CASSESAGATEAFF. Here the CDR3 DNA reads TGCGCCAGCAGTGAGTCAGCAGGGGCCACTGAAGCTTTCTTT.

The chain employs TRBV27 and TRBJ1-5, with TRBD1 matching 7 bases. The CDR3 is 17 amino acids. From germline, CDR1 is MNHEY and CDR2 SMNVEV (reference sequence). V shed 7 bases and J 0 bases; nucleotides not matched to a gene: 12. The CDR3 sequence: CASISQDRVSSNQPQHF. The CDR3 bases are TGTGCCAGCATTAGTCAAGACAGGGTATCTAGCAATCAGCCCCAGCATTTT.

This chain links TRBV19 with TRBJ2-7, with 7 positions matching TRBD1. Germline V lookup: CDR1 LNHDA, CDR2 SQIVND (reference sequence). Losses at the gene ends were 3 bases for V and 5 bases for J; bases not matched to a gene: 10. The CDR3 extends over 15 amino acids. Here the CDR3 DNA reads TGTGCCAGTAGTATGTGGGGACAGACTGCCAACGAGCAGTACTTC. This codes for CASSMWGQTANEQYF.

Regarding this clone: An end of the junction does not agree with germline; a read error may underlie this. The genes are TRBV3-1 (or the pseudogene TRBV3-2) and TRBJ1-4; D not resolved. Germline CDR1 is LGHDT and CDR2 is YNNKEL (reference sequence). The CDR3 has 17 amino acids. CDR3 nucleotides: TGTGCCAGCAGTCAAGCCCCTCCGGGATCAAGGAATGAAAAACTGTTTTTT. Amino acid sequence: CASSQAPPGSRNEKLFF.

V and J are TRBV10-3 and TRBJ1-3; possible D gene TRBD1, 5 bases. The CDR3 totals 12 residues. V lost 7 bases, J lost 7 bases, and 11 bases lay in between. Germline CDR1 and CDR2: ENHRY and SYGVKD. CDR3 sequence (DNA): TGTGCCATCACCGGGGAGGGGAACACCATATATTTT. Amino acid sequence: CAITGEGNTIYF.

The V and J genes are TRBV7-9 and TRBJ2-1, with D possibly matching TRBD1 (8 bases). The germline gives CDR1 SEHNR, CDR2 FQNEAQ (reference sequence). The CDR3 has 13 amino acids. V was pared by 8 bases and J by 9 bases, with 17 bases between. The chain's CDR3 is CASRDRSGGEQFF. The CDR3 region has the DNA TGTGCCAGCCGGGACAGGTCGGGGGGTGAGCAGTTCTTC. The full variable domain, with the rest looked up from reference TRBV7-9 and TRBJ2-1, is DTGVSQNPRHKITKRGQNVTFRCDPISEHNRLYWYRQTLGQGPEFLTYFQNEAQLEKSRLLSDRFSAERPKGSFSTLEIQRTEQGDSAMYLCASRDRSGGEQFFGPGTRLTVL.

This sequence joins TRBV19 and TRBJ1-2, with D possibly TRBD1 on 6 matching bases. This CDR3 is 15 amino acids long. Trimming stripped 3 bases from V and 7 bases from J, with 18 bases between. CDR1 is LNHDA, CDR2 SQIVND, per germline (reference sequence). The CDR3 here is CASSIGYRQGSGYTF. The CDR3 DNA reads TGTGCCAGTAGTATCGGATATCGTCAGGGGAGTGGCTACACCTTC.

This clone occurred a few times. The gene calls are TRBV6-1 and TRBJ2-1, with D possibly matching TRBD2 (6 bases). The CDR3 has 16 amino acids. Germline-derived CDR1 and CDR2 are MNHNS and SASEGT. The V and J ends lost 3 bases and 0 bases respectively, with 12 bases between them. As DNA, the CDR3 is TGTGCCAGCAGTGAGGGGACTGGGAGCTCCTACAATGAGCAGTTCTTC. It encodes CASSEGTGSSYNEQFF.

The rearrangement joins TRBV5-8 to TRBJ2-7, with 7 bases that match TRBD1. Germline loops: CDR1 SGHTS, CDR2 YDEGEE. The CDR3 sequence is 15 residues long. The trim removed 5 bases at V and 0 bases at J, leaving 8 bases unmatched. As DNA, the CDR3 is TGTGCCAGCAGGCCAGGGGGTCGACGCTCCTACGAGCAGTACGTC. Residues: CASRPGGRRSYEQYV.

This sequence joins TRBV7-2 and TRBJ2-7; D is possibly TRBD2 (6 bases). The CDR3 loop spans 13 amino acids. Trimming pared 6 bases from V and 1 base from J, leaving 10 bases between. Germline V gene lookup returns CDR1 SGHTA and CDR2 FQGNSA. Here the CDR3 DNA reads TGTGCCAGCAGGCCCGGAGGGTCCTACGAGCAGTACTTC. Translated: CASRPGGSYEQYF.

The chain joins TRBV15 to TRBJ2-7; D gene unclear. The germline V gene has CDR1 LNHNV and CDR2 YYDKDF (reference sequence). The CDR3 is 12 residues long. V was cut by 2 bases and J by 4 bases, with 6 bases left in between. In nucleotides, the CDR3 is TGTGCCACCAGCAGACCCGGGTACGAGCAGTACTTC. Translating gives CATSRPGYEQYF.

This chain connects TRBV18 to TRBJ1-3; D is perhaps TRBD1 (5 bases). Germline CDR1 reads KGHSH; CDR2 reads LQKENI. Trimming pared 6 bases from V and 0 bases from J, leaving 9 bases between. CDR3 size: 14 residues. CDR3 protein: CASSTQDSGNTIYF. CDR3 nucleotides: TGTGCCAGCTCTACACAGGACTCTGGAAACACCATATATTTT. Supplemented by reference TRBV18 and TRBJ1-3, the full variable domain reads NAGVMQNPRHLVRRRGQEARLRCSPMKGHSHVYWYRQLPEEGLKFMVYLQKENIIDESGMPKERFSAEFPKEGPSILRIQQVVRGDSAAYFCASSTQDSGNTIYFGEGSWLTVV.

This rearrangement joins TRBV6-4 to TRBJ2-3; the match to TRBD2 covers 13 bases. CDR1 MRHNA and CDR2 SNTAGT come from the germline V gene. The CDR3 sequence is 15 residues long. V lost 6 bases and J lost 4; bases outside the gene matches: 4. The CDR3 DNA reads TGTGCCAGCAGACGACTAGCGGGGGGAGCAGATACGCAGTATTTT. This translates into CASRRLAGGADTQYF.

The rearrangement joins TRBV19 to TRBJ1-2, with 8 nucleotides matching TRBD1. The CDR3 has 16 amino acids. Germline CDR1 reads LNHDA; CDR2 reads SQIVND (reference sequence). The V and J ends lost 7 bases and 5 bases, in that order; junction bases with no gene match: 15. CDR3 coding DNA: TGTGCCAGTACCCGAGGTCCCGGGACAGGTTTTTATGGCTACACCTTC. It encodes CASTRGPGTGFYGYTF.

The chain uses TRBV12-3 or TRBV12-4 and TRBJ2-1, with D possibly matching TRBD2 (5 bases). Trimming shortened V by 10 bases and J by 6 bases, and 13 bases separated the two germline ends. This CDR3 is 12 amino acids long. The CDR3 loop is CATQRRGNEQFF. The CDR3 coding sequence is TGTGCCACCCAGCGCCGGGGCAATGAGCAGTTCTTC.

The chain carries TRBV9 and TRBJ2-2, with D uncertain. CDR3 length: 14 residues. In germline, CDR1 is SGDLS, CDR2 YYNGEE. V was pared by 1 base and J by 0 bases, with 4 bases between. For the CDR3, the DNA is TGTGCCAGCAGCGTAAACACGAACACCGGGGAGCTGTTTTTT. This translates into CASSVNTNTGELFF.

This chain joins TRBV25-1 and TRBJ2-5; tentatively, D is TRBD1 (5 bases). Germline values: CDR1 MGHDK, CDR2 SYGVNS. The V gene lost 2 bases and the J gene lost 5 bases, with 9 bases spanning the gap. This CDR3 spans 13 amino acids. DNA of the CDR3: TGTGCCAGCAGTGAAAACAGGCCGGAGACCCAGTACTTC. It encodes CASSENRPETQYF.

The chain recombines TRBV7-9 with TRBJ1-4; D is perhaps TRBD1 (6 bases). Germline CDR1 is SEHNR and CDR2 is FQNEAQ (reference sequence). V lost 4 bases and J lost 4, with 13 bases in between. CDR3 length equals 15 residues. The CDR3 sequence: CASSSGQPINEKLFF. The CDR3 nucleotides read TGTGCCAGCAGCTCTGGACAGCCCATTAATGAAAAACTGTTTTTT.

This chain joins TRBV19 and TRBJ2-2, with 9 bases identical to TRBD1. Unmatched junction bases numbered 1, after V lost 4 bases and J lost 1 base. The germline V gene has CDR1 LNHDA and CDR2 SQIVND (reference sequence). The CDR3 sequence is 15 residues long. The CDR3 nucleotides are TGTGCCAGTAGTAAGGACAGGGGGAACACCGGGGAGCTGTTTTTT. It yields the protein CASSKDRGNTGELFF.

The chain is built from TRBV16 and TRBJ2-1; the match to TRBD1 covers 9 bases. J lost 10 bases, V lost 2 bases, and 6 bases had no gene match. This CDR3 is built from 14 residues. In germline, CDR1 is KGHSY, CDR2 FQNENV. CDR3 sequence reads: CASSQGQGRNEQFF. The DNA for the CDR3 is TGTGCCAGCAGCCAAGGACAGGGGAGGAACGAGCAGTTCTTC.

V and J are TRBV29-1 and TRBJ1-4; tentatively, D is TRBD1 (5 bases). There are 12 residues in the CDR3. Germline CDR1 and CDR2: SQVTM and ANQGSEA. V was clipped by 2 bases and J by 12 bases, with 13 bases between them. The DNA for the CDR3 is TGCAGCGTTGAACAGGGTACAAGGGAACTGTTTTTT. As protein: CSVEQGTRELFF.

The CDR3, as DNA: TGTGCCTGGGGCCTAGGCGGTACTGGAAACACCATATATTTT. Encoded protein: CAWGLGGTGNTIYF. The genes are TRBV30 and TRBJ1-3; D is ambiguous. V was shortened by 5 bases and J by 2 bases, with 13 bases between the two germline ends. Germline V CDR1 and CDR2: GTSNPN, SVGIG (reference sequence). This CDR3 has 14 amino acids.

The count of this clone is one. The DNA of the CDR3 is TGTGCCAGTAGTTCTTCGACAGGGGAGTTTCGGGAAGCTTTCTTT. Encoded protein: CASSSSTGEFREAFF. The chain employs TRBV19 and TRBJ1-1; TRBD1 matches 8 bases. Germline V CDR1 and CDR2: LNHDA, SQIVND (reference sequence). V dropped 5 bases and J dropped 8; count of bases not matched to a gene: 13. The CDR3 is 15 residues long. Full variable domain (outside the CDR3, taken from reference TRBV19 and TRBJ1-1): DGGITQSPKYLFRKEGQNVTLSCEQNLNHDAMYWYRQDPGQGLRLIYYSQIVNDFQKGDIAEGYSVSREKKESFPLTVTSAQKNPTAFYLCASSSSTGEFREAFFGQGTRLTVV.

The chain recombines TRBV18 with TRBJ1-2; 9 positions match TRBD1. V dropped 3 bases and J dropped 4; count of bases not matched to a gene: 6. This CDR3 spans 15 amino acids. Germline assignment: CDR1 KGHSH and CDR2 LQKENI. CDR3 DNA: TGTGCCAGCTCACCCCCAGGGGGACAGGGCTATGGCTACACCTTC. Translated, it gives CASSPPGGQGYGYTF.

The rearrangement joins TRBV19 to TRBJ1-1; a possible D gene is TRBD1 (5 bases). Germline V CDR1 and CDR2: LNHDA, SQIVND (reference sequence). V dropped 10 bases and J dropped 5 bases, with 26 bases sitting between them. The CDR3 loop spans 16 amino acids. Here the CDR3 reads CATTKPPSGTRTEAFF. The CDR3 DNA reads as TGTGCCACTACAAAGCCCCCGTCCGGGACTAGGACTGAAGCTTTCTTT.

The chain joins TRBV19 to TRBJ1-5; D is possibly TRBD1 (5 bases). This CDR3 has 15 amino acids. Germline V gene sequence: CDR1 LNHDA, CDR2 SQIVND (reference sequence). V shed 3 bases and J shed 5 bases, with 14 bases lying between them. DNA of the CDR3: TGTGCCAGTAGTATGTTTGGGCAGGGCCATCAGCCCCAGCATTTT. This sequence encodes CASSMFGQGHQPQHF.

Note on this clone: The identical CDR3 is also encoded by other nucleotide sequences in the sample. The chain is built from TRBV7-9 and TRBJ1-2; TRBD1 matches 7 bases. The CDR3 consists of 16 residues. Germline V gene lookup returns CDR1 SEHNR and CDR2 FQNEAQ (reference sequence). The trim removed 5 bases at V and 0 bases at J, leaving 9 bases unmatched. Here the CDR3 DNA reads TGTGCCAGCAGCGGCCGTTTGCAGGGGGCTAACTATGGCTACACCTTC. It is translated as CASSGRLQGANYGYTF.

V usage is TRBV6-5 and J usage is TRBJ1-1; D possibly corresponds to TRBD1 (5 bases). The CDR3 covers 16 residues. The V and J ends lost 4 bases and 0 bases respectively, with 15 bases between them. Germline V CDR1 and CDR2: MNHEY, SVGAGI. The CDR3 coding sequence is TGTGCCAGCAGTTTTGACAGCGATAGAATGAACACTGAAGCTTTCTTT. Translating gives CASSFDSDRMNTEAFF.